These 19 T cell receptor beta chains originate from one sample sequenced in a study of blood T cells in healthy people across ages. A second PCR, run for about 7 to 11 cycles, used a sample-barcoded 5' primer plus a J-beta primer mix. One entry per CDR3 protein results from TCRdb running MiXCR on the 5' RACE reads. The repertoire holds more than 450,000 distinct CDR3 sequences, with over 25% as singletons. The same data also contributed to another study, on T cells of mothers and their children.

The sample comprised blood. These receptors were obtained from a boy between 2 and 10 years old in good health.

This clonotype came up a few times. V gene TRBV27 combines with J gene TRBJ1-4; no definite D call. The CDR3 consists of 14 residues. The V gene lost 10 bases and the J gene lost 1 base, with 13 bases spanning the gap. From germline, CDR1 is MNHEY and CDR2 SMNVEV (reference sequence). The CDR3 DNA reads as TGTGCCACCGCCCAATTGGGAACTAATGAAAAACTGTTTTTT. This sequence encodes CATAQLGTNEKLFF.

This clonotype occurred many times. This chain uses TRBV12-3 or TRBV12-4 with TRBJ1-6; D gene unclear. The CDR3 spans 13 residues. V was trimmed by 3 bases and J by 10 bases, leaving 10 bases between them. The CDR3 DNA sequence: TGTGCCAGCAGTTTTTTGAGGGAATCACCCCTCCACTTT. Its protein product is CASSFLRESPLHF.

This clonotype was found many times. The rearrangement links TRBV7-8 to TRBJ2-7, with TRBD2 as a possible D gene (5 bases). Germline CDR1 reads SGHVS; CDR2 reads FQNEAQ. This CDR3 has 15 amino acids. V was shortened by 1 base and J by 5 bases, with 15 bases between the two germline ends. The CDR3 nucleotides read TGTGCCAGCAGCTTAGATATTGGGCGGCGGGACGAGCAGTACTTC. Translation: CASSLDIGRRDEQYF. Filled out from reference TRBV7-8 and TRBJ2-7, the complete variable domain reads GAGVSQSPRYKVAKRGQDVALRCDPISGHVSLFWYQQALGQGPEFLTYFQNEAQLDKSGLPSDRFFAERPEGSVSTLKIQRTQQEDSAVYLCASSLDIGRRDEQYFGPGTRLTVT.

Ten or more counts support this clonotype. The V gene is TRBV2, the J gene TRBJ2-6; D is undetermined. Deletions cut 4 bases from V and 0 bases from J, with 10 bases between. Germline-derived CDR1 and CDR2 are SNHLY and FYNNEI. This CDR3 has 16 amino acids. DNA of the CDR3: TGTGCCAGCAGTGCCGACCGAAACTCTGGGGCCAACGTCCTGACTTTC. Translation: CASSADRNSGANVLTF.

The J gene is TRBJ2-1, the V gene TRBV12-3 or TRBV12-4, with 12 bases fitting TRBD2. There are 15 residues in the CDR3. V shed 5 bases and J 10 bases; nucleotides not matched to a gene: 9. Here the CDR3 DNA reads TGTGCCAGCAGTCCCGGGACTAGCGGGCCTCGAGAGCAGTTCTTC. Amino acid sequence: CASSPGTSGPREQFF.

The chain employs TRBV2 and TRBJ1-4; possible D gene TRBD1, 6 bases. The V end lost 8 bases, the J end lost 0 bases, and 16 bases lay between the germline ends. The CDR3 runs 16 residues. Germline CDR1 SNHLY, CDR2 FYNNEI. The CDR3: CASRWGGPATNEKLFF. The CDR3 bases are TGTGCCAGCCGTTGGGGGGGGCCTGCAACTAATGAAAAACTGTTTTTT.

V is TRBV30 and J is TRBJ2-5; TRBD1 or TRBD2 may be the D gene (5 bases each). The end of the DNA aligns better with TRBJ2-1, so the J call may be wrong. Germline loops: CDR1 GTSNPN, CDR2 SVGIG (reference sequence). The CDR3 sequence is 15 residues long. The DNA of the CDR3 is TGTGCCTGGACGTCGGGGCAGGGAGAAGTCAATGAGCAGTTCTTC. Its translation: CAWTSGQGEVNEQFF.

This rearrangement joins TRBV11-3 to TRBJ2-2, with a weak D call TRBD1 (6 bases). CDR3 length: 14 residues. V was shortened by 2 bases and J by 7 bases, with 11 bases between the two germline ends. Germline values: CDR1 SGHNT, CDR2 YENEEA. The CDR3 sequence: CASSLKGVGGELFF. CDR3 coding DNA: TGTGCCAGCAGCTTAAAGGGGGTTGGCGGGGAGCTGTTTTTT.

This clonotype has a handful of counts. CDR3 amino acids: CASSYRAGDYGYTF. The CDR3 DNA reads as TGTGCCAGCAGTTACCGAGCAGGGGACTATGGCTACACCTTC. This chain uses TRBV6-6 with TRBJ1-2; TRBD1 might be the D (6 bases). The CDR3 totals 14 residues. Trimming stripped 2 bases from V and 3 bases from J, with 10 bases between. Germline values: CDR1 MNHNY, CDR2 SVGAGI (reference sequence).

The rearrangement uses TRBV7-4 and TRBJ2-4; maybe TRBD2 (5 bases). The CDR3 is 20 amino acids. The germline CDR1 and CDR2 sequences are SGHVT and SQSDAQ. Between the trimmed V and J ends, which lost 6 bases and 0 bases, there was a span of 27 bases. The CDR3 DNA reads as TGTGCCAGCAGGAAAAAGAAGCTAGCCATTCCGGATAAAGCCAAAAACATTCAGTACTTC. Its translation: CASRKKKLAIPDKAKNIQYF.

This chain connects TRBV2 to TRBJ2-1; D perhaps matches TRBD1 (5 bases). CDR1 and CDR2 from the germline V gene are SNHLY and FYNNEI. V dropped 3 bases and J dropped 10 bases, with 13 bases sitting between them. The CDR3 sequence is 13 residues long. The CDR3 sequence: CASSDRVPTEQFF. CDR3 DNA: TGTGCCAGCAGTGACAGGGTCCCAACGGAGCAGTTCTTC. Full variable domain (rest looked up from reference TRBV2 and TRBJ2-1): EPEVTQTPSHQVTQMGQEVILRCVPISNHLYFYWYRQILGQKVEFLVSFYNNEISEKSEIFDDQFSVERPDGSNFTLKIRSTKLEDSAMYFCASSDRVPTEQFFGPGTRLTVL.

The chain recombines TRBV10-3 with TRBJ2-5, with D hard to call. The CDR3 sequence is 14 residues long. Trimming left V 3 bases short and J 7 bases short, with 15 bases between. Germline V CDR1 and CDR2: ENHRY, SYGVKD. The CDR3 loop is CAISEAPRDGTQYF. CDR3 nucleotide sequence: TGTGCCATCAGTGAAGCACCCCGAGATGGGACCCAGTACTTC.

This clonotype occurred a few times. The gene calls are TRBV9 and TRBJ2-1; D is uncertain. The CDR3 is 13 amino acids. V was pared by 0 bases and J by 5 bases, with 6 bases between. Germline loops: CDR1 SGDLS, CDR2 YYNGEE. CDR3 coding DNA: TGTGCCAGCAGCGTAGAATTTGACAATGAGCAGTTCTTC. It encodes CASSVEFDNEQFF.

This clonotype was detected only a few times. The chain recombines TRBV7-9 with TRBJ1-2; TRBD1 matches 10 bases. Germline assignment: CDR1 SEHNR and CDR2 FQNEAQ (reference sequence). V trimming: 4 bases; J trimming: 2 bases; junction bases outside the gene matches: 13. CDR3 length: 18 amino acids. CDR3 in amino acids: CASSSRDRGELINYGYTF. The CDR3 nucleotides are TGTGCCAGCAGCTCGCGGGACAGGGGAGAACTTATCAACTATGGCTACACCTTC.

This rearrangement joins TRBV3-1 to TRBJ2-7; a weak D match, TRBD1 (5 bases). The germline gives CDR1 LGHDT, CDR2 YNNKEL (reference sequence). The germline V and J ends were trimmed by 1 base and 3 bases, with 10 bases remaining between them. CDR3 length equals 14 residues. The CDR3 bases are TGTGCCAGCAGCCAAGTACGGACAAGCTACGAGCAGTACTTC. This encodes CASSQVRTSYEQYF.

The chain links TRBV11-1 to TRBJ2-1; 10 bases match TRBD2. The J call is doubtful: the DNA matches TRBJ2-7 better. CDR1 and CDR2 (germline): SGHAT, FQDESV (reference sequence). The CDR3 spans 15 residues. CDR3 sequence: CASSLRSSGGNEQYF. The CDR3, as DNA: TGTGCCAGCAGCTTACGTAGTAGCGGGGGGAACGAGCAGTACTTC.

As concerns this clonotype: At one boundary the junction diverges from the germline segment, which might be a read error. The rearrangement uses TRBV20-1 and TRBJ1-4; 9 nucleotides align to TRBD1. From germline, CDR1 is DFQATT and CDR2 SNEGSKA (reference sequence). This CDR3 has 13 amino acids. The DNA of the CDR3 is TGCAGTGCTTCTTGGGACAGGGACGAAAAACGGTTTTTT. Translated, it gives CSASWDRDEKRFF.

The rearrangement joins TRBV24-1 to TRBJ1-2, with TRBD1 as a possible D gene (5 bases). The length of the CDR3 is 16 residues. CDR1 is KGHDR and CDR2 is SFDVKD in the germline V gene. Trimming cost V 5 bases and J 4 bases, with 19 bases left between them. The CDR3 DNA sequence: TGTGCCACCAGTGGTGCCAAGGGACCCTTGCCCTATGGCTACACCTTC. Its translation is CATSGAKGPLPYGYTF.

The table lists this clonotype with a few counts. The chain combines TRBV21-1 with TRBJ2-7; the tabulated D call, TRBD1, remains unverified against the DNA. TRBV21-1 is flagged as a pseudogene. The CDR3 length is 16 residues. This CDR3 reads CASSPPQGATPYEQYF. Written as DNA, the CDR3 is TGTGCCAGCAGTCCACCACAGGGGGCGACCCCCTACGAGCAGTACTTC.